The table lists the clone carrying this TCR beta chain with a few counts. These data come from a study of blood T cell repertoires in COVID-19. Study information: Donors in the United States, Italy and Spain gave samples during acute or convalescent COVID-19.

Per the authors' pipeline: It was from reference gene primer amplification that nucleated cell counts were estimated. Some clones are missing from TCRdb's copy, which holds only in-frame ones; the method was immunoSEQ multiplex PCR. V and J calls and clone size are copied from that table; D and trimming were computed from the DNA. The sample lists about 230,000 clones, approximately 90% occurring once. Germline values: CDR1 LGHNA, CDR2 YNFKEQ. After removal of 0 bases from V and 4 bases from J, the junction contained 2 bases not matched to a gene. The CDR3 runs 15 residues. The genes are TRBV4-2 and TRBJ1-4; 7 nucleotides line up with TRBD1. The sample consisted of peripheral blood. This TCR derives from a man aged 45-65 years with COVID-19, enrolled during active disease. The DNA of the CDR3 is TGTGCCAGCAGCCAAGATAGGGACAGTAATGAAAAACTGTTTTTT. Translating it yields CASSQDRDSNEKLFF.